Listed below are T cell receptor beta chains from one sample, sequenced in a study of T cell responses to AZD1222 COVID-19 vaccine. Repertoires were generated with immunoSEQ multiplex PCR, while TCRdb's copy carries only in-frame clones and drops some. The table shows just under 90,000 clones, with about 88% occurring only once. The source material was peripheral blood, sampled 28 days after the second AZD1222 dose. The receptors come from an adult who received the AZD1222 COVID-19 vaccine. Each CDR3 is given with its conserved first and last residue. The order of the fields is J gene, D gene, V gene, clone size, CDR3 DNA, CDR3 protein. A D gene is named only where the DNA matches it firmly. Clone size, where shown, is once, few, many, or a class for clones that have expanded.

j_gene: TRBJ1-1; d_gene: -; v_gene: TRBV4-1; abundance: -; CDR3nt: TGCGCCAGCAGCCAAGAGCCCCATGGGAACACTGAAGCTTTCTTT; CDR3aa: CASSQEPHGNTEAFF
j_gene: TRBJ2-3; d_gene: TRBD1; v_gene: TRBV3-1/TRBV3-2; abundance: -; CDR3nt: TGTGCCAGCAGGGACAGGGGGCGCGTGGATACGCAGTATTTT; CDR3aa: CASRDRGRVDTQYF
j_gene: TRBJ1-2; d_gene: -; v_gene: TRBV7-9; abundance: -; CDR3nt: TGTGCCAGCAGCTTAGCGGGGACAATGTATGGCTACACCTTC; CDR3aa: CASSLAGTMYGYTF
j_gene: TRBJ1-1; d_gene: -; v_gene: TRBV18; abundance: -; CDR3nt: TGTGCCAGCTCACGTGGGAGGAGAGAGAACACTGAAGCTTTCTTT; CDR3aa: CASSRGRRENTEAFF
j_gene: TRBJ2-1; d_gene: TRBD2; v_gene: TRBV5-1; abundance: -; CDR3nt: TGCGCCAGCAGCTTGCCTAGCGGGGGCCGTGTCAGAAATGAGCAGTTCTTC; CDR3aa: CASSLPSGGRVRNEQFF
j_gene: TRBJ2-3; d_gene: -; v_gene: TRBV5-1; abundance: few; CDR3nt: TGCGCCAGCAGCTTCCGGAGGGGGGACACTGAAGCTAGCACAGATACGCAGTATTTT; CDR3aa: CASSFRRGDTEASTDTQYF
j_gene: TRBJ1-4; d_gene: -; v_gene: TRBV18; abundance: -; CDR3nt: TGTGCCAGCTCACGTAGCCTGGCGGGGACTAATGAAAAACTGTTTTTT; CDR3aa: CASSRSLAGTNEKLFF
j_gene: TRBJ1-3; d_gene: -; v_gene: TRBV4-3; abundance: -; CDR3nt: TGCGCCAGCAGCCAAGAATTATCCTCCCAGCTTGGAAACACCATATATTTT; CDR3aa: CASSQELSSQLGNTIYF
j_gene: TRBJ1-4; d_gene: -; v_gene: TRBV7-2; abundance: -; CDR3nt: TGTGCCAGCAGCTTAGGGTTGGCAGGGCGAAAACTGTTTTTT; CDR3aa: CASSLGLAGRKLFF
j_gene: TRBJ1-1; d_gene: -; v_gene: TRBV19; abundance: -; CDR3nt: TGTGCCAGTAGTATAGTCCGGTCAGATTACGAAGCTTTCTTT; CDR3aa: CASSIVRSDYEAFF
j_gene: TRBJ1-6; d_gene: TRBD1; v_gene: TRBV7-9; abundance: -; CDR3nt: TGTGCCAGCAGCCCCCGGGACAGGGTGGGTTCACCCCTCCACTTT; CDR3aa: CASSPRDRVGSPLHF
j_gene: TRBJ1-1; d_gene: -; v_gene: TRBV7-9; abundance: -; CDR3nt: TGTGCCGTGCTGGGCAAGAACACTGAAGCTTTCTTT; CDR3aa: CAVLGKNTEAFF
j_gene: TRBJ1-1; d_gene: -; v_gene: TRBV7-9; abundance: once; CDR3nt: TGTGCCAGCAGCTTAGTAGATTCCACTGAAGCTTTCTTT; CDR3aa: CASSLVDSTEAFF
j_gene: TRBJ2-3; d_gene: -; v_gene: TRBV10-2; abundance: once; CDR3nt: TGCGCCAGCAGTCCAGCGGTAACAGCCAGAAGCACAGATACGCAGTATTTT; CDR3aa: CASSPAVTARSTDTQYF
j_gene: TRBJ1-1; d_gene: -; v_gene: TRBV4-3; abundance: -; CDR3nt: TGCGCCAGCAGCCAGTTTCGGCAGGGATTCACTGAAGCTTTCTTT; CDR3aa: CASSQFRQGFTEAFF
j_gene: TRBJ1-1; d_gene: -; v_gene: TRBV30; abundance: -; CDR3nt: TGTGCCTGGAGTGTTGGCAGCCTGAACACTGAAGCTTTCTTT; CDR3aa: CAWSVGSLNTEAFF
j_gene: TRBJ1-1; d_gene: -; v_gene: TRBV4-1; abundance: -; CDR3nt: TGCGCCAGCAGCCAAGCCGGGACGGCCCCTGAAGCTTTCTTT; CDR3aa: CASSQAGTAPEAFF
j_gene: TRBJ1-4; d_gene: -; v_gene: TRBV10-1; abundance: -; CDR3nt: TGCGCCAGCAGTGAAGGGGATCGGGAAAAACTGTTTTTT; CDR3aa: CASSEGDREKLFF
j_gene: TRBJ1-5; d_gene: TRBD1; v_gene: TRBV6-4; abundance: -; CDR3nt: TGTGCCAGCATTACGACAGGGATATCCAATCAGCCCCAGCATTTT; CDR3aa: CASITTGISNQPQHF
j_gene: TRBJ1-1; d_gene: -; v_gene: TRBV2; abundance: -; CDR3nt: TGTGCCAGCAAGAGTAGTGGACCGAACACTGAAGCTTTCTTT; CDR3aa: CASKSSGPNTEAFF
j_gene: TRBJ1-3; d_gene: -; v_gene: TRBV10-3; abundance: -; CDR3nt: TGTGCCATCAGCCTTGGCACAGGCGACTCTGGAAACACCATATATTTT; CDR3aa: CAISLGTGDSGNTIYF
j_gene: TRBJ1-1; d_gene: -; v_gene: TRBV5-8; abundance: -; CDR3nt: TGTGCCAGCAGCTTTCTAACCCCCGAAGCTTTCTTT; CDR3aa: CASSFLTPEAFF
j_gene: TRBJ2-3; d_gene: -; v_gene: TRBV25-1; abundance: -; CDR3nt: TGTGCCAGCAGTGACGAAGTGTTGGATACGCAGTATTTT; CDR3aa: CASSDEVLDTQYF
j_gene: TRBJ2-1; d_gene: TRBD2; v_gene: TRBV3-1/TRBV3-2; abundance: once; CDR3nt: TGTGCCAGCAGCCTAGCGGGGGGGCTCGATGAGCAGTTCTTC; CDR3aa: CASSLAGGLDEQFF
j_gene: TRBJ2-2; d_gene: TRBD2; v_gene: TRBV6-2/TRBV6-3; abundance: -; CDR3nt: TGTGCCAGCAGTTTCCGGACTCTAGCGGATCCGAACACCGGGGAGCTGTTTTTT; CDR3aa: CASSFRTLADPNTGELFF
j_gene: TRBJ1-1; d_gene: -; v_gene: TRBV2; abundance: -; CDR3nt: TGTGCCAGCAGGCTGACATCGCTGAACACTGAAGCTTTCTTT; CDR3aa: CASRLTSLNTEAFF
j_gene: TRBJ1-1; d_gene: TRBD1; v_gene: TRBV18; abundance: -; CDR3nt: TGTGCCAGCTCACGACAGGGGGGCGACACTGAAGCTTTCTTT; CDR3aa: CASSRQGGDTEAFF
j_gene: TRBJ1-1; d_gene: -; v_gene: TRBV3-1/TRBV3-2; abundance: -; CDR3nt: TGTGCCAGCCAAAAGACAGGCGCAATGAACACTGAAGCTTTCTTT; CDR3aa: CASQKTGAMNTEAFF
j_gene: TRBJ1-1; d_gene: TRBD1; v_gene: TRBV18; abundance: -; CDR3nt: TGTGCCAGCTCACCACTTACCACGGCGGGACAGAGGAACACTGAAGCTTTCTTT; CDR3aa: CASSPLTTAGQRNTEAFF
j_gene: TRBJ1-5; d_gene: -; v_gene: TRBV5-1; abundance: -; CDR3nt: TGCGCCAGCAGAAAATACCCGCAATCCCACCGGCCCCAGCATTTT; CDR3aa: CASRKYPQSHRPQHF
j_gene: TRBJ2-7; d_gene: -; v_gene: TRBV6-5; abundance: -; CDR3nt: TGTGCCAGCAGTTTTAGTACGCCGGGCGACTACGAGCAGTACTTC; CDR3aa: CASSFSTPGDYEQYF
j_gene: TRBJ1-2; d_gene: -; v_gene: TRBV1; abundance: once; CDR3nt: TGCACCAGCAGCCAAGATGGTTGCGGTGGCTACACCTTC; CDR3aa: CTSSQDGCGGYTF
j_gene: TRBJ1-5; d_gene: -; v_gene: TRBV7-8; abundance: -; CDR3nt: TGTGCCAGCAGTTATAGCCGGGACACCAATCAGCCCCAGCATTTT; CDR3aa: CASSYSRDTNQPQHF
j_gene: TRBJ1-2; d_gene: -; v_gene: TRBV4-1; abundance: -; CDR3nt: TGCGCCAGCAGCCAAGATCGGGGACCCCCCGGGGGCTACACCTTC; CDR3aa: CASSQDRGPPGGYTF
j_gene: TRBJ2-2; d_gene: TRBD1; v_gene: TRBV28; abundance: -; CDR3nt: TGTGCCAGCAACAGAGGACAGGGGTCAACCGGGGAGCTGTTTTTT; CDR3aa: CASNRGQGSTGELFF
j_gene: TRBJ2-7; d_gene: TRBD2; v_gene: TRBV18; abundance: -; CDR3nt: TGTGCCAGCTCACGAGCGGGGAGCTCCTACGAGCAGTACTTC; CDR3aa: CASSRAGSSYEQYF
j_gene: TRBJ1-3; d_gene: -; v_gene: TRBV7-2; abundance: -; CDR3nt: TGTGCCAGCACCCCCCGACCTGGAAACACCATATATTTT; CDR3aa: CASTPRPGNTIYF
j_gene: TRBJ2-3; d_gene: -; v_gene: TRBV21-1; abundance: -; CDR3nt: TGTGCCATTACTCGTTTACAGGGTTGGGGAGATACGCAGTATTTT; CDR3aa: CAITRLQGWGDTQYF
j_gene: TRBJ2-1; d_gene: -; v_gene: TRBV6-5; abundance: -; CDR3nt: TGTGCCAGCAGTTACTCATTCAGTACAACTTACAATGAGCAGTTCTTC; CDR3aa: CASSYSFSTTYNEQFF
j_gene: TRBJ2-3; d_gene: -; v_gene: TRBV6-5; abundance: -; CDR3nt: TGTGCCAGCAGCATCTCCCATAGCACAGATACGCAGTATTTT; CDR3aa: CASSISHSTDTQYF
j_gene: TRBJ2-1; d_gene: -; v_gene: TRBV3-1/TRBV3-2; abundance: few; CDR3nt: TGTGCCAGCAGCCATCGGAGGGTTCCCTACAATGAGCAGTTCTTC; CDR3aa: CASSHRRVPYNEQFF
j_gene: TRBJ2-1; d_gene: -; v_gene: TRBV7-9; abundance: -; CDR3nt: TGTGCCAGCAGCTTAGCGGGGGTCGGCAATGAGCAGTTCTTC; CDR3aa: CASSLAGVGNEQFF
j_gene: TRBJ1-3; d_gene: TRBD1; v_gene: TRBV4-2; abundance: -; CDR3nt: TGTGCCAGCAGCCAGAGACAGGGCGACGGAAACACCATATATTTT; CDR3aa: CASSQRQGDGNTIYF
j_gene: TRBJ2-7; d_gene: -; v_gene: TRBV11-2; abundance: -; CDR3nt: TGTGCCAGCAGCCCCTCGAGATCCTACGAGCAGTACTTC; CDR3aa: CASSPSRSYEQYF
j_gene: TRBJ2-2; d_gene: -; v_gene: TRBV9; abundance: -; CDR3nt: TGTACCAGCTTTCGGACAGAGGACACCGGGGAGCTGTTTTTT; CDR3aa: CTSFRTEDTGELFF
j_gene: TRBJ2-7; d_gene: -; v_gene: TRBV7-8; abundance: -; CDR3nt: TGTGCCAGCAGCTTAGAGGAGCGTTCCTACGAGCAGTACTTC; CDR3aa: CASSLEERSYEQYF
j_gene: TRBJ1-2; d_gene: TRBD1; v_gene: TRBV30; abundance: -; CDR3nt: TGTGCCTGGAGGCTGGGACAGGGGGCTGGCTACACCTTC; CDR3aa: CAWRLGQGAGYTF
j_gene: TRBJ1-6; d_gene: -; v_gene: TRBV10-1; abundance: -; CDR3nt: TGCGCCAGCAGGGGCCCGCTGAGCAGTTCACCCCTCCACTTT; CDR3aa: CASRGPLSSSPLHF
j_gene: TRBJ1-1; d_gene: -; v_gene: TRBV29-1; abundance: -; CDR3nt: TGCAGCGTTAGGAAGAACCCGAAGAACACTGAAGCTTTCTTT; CDR3aa: CSVRKNPKNTEAFF
j_gene: TRBJ2-2; d_gene: TRBD2; v_gene: TRBV7-8; abundance: -; CDR3nt: TGTGCCAGCAGCTTAGCGTCTAGCGGGGGGGCCGGGGAGCTGTTTTTT; CDR3aa: CASSLASSGGAGELFF
j_gene: TRBJ2-3; d_gene: -; v_gene: TRBV9; abundance: -; CDR3nt: TGTGCCAGCAGCGTAGACGAAACCTTAAGCACAGATACGCAGTATTTT; CDR3aa: CASSVDETLSTDTQYF
j_gene: TRBJ1-1; d_gene: -; v_gene: TRBV30; abundance: once; CDR3nt: TGTGCCTGGAGACGAATCCGTGGGGAAACTGAAGCTTTCTTT; CDR3aa: CAWRRIRGETEAFF
j_gene: TRBJ2-2; d_gene: -; v_gene: TRBV7-3; abundance: -; CDR3nt: TGTGCCAGCAGCCCAGTAAGGGAGTCCGGGGAGCTGTTTTTT; CDR3aa: CASSPVRESGELFF